These T cell receptor beta chains were read from a single sample in a study of follicular helper T cells after annual influenza vaccination. The repertoire was sequenced with immunoSEQ multiplex PCR; TCRdb's copy has only in-frame clones and lacks some. The sample has 9,500 or so clones, 82% seen once. Material: CXCR5+ CD38- circulating T follicular helper cells from blood, obtained 7 days after influenza vaccination. Receptors were obtained from an adult who received the influenza vaccine. Each CDR3 is given without its conserved first and last residue.

TRBJ2-3 | TRBV30 | AWETSEPFTDTQY
TRBJ1-6 | TRBV28 | ASSQSQESPLH
TRBJ1-2 | TRBV6-4 | ASSVDRRANYGYT
TRBJ2-1 | TRBV11-2 | ASSETSLMYEQF
TRBJ1-4 | TRBV27 | APPLYAGHGLEKLF
TRBJ2-3 | TRBV7-9 | ASRTLAGGPDTQY
TRBJ1-1 | TRBV5-3 | ARSTRTEVNTEAF
TRBJ2-2 | TRBV10-2 | ASTPDDTGELF
TRBJ2-5 | TRBV7-8 | ASSLGTSWETQY
TRBJ1-1 | TRBV15 | ATGTGTMNTEAF
TRBJ2-3 | TRBV5-6 | ASSLAGVSTDTQY
TRBJ1-1 | TRBV19 | ASSNTGGRTPFEAF